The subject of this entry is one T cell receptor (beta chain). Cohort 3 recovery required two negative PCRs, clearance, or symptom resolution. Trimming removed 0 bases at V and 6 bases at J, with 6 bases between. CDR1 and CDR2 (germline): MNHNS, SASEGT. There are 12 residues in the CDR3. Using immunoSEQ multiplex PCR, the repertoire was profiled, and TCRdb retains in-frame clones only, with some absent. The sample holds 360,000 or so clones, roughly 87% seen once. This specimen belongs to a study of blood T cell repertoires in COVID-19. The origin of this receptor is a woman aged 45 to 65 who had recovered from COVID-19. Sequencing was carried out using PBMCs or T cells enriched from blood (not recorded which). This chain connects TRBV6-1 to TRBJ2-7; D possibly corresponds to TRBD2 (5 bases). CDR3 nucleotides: TGTGCCAGCAGTGAAGCTGCGGGCGAGCAGTACTTC. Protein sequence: CASSEAAGEQYF.